Listed here is a single TCR beta chain. What antigen it recognizes has not been identified. Base qualities are missing; no much larger clone stands one base away. TCRbeta CDR3 regions were amplified from genomic DNA using the immunoSEQ Assay, a bias-controlled multiplex PCR. Under the source paper's analysis protocol: Nucleated cell counts per sample were estimated from amplification of reference gene primers within the assay. To quantify the absolute abundance of each unique TCRbeta CDR3 rearrangement, sequence reads were collapsed and filtered. For each sample, productive Simpson clonality was calculated as the square root of Simpson's diversity index across productive rearrangements. In its TCRdb copy, this immuneACCESS table keeps in-frame sequences only and misses some clones. Where compared with another copy, unresolved V genes explain less than half of these, and the others have no known cause. V and J calls and clone size are copied from that table; D and trimming were computed from the DNA. This sample has 150,000 to 200,000 clones in its table, and 60% to 80% of those were observed once. Clones ranked in the top ten supply 17% of the sample.

The entry originates in a study of blood T cell repertoires in COVID-19 (dated by TCRdb to between 2020 and 2021). As for the study more broadly: The collaborator samples originated in the United States, Italy and Spain and spanned the acute and convalescent phases of COVID-19. Samples came from the ongoing ImmuneRACE study (first 160 participants) plus 1,254 subjects from 6 global collaborators. The repertoires were released in a freely available public database meant as a resource for research on the immune response to SARS-CoV-2. The prospective study material was composed of cDNA or gDNA derived from T cells, B-cell-depleted T cells, or PBMCs. Where HLA class I and class II types were available, the types were taken from metadata supplied by the sample provider, not from assay-based typing. Nearly every sample came with metadata listing a de-identified subject ID, COVID-19 status, age in years and sex. Deeply sampled blood TCRbeta repertoires from subjects exposed to, actively infected with, or recovered from COVID-19 were included in the dataset.

From cysteine to phenylalanine, the CDR3 is 15 amino acids long. This entry keeps only the CDR3 DNA: 45 bases, framed from base 1. Here V drops 3 bases and J drops 0 bases, and the junction holds 5 bases not matched to any gene. Taken from the germline V gene (reference sequence), the CDR1 and CDR2 loops are SGHNT and YYREEE. The study at large found these results: The quantity of clinical and demographic metadata differed by source and by participant and was supplied without curation.

Each collaborating institution followed its own protocols to collect whole blood in K2EDTA tubes. Collaborator samples were shipped for TCRbeta analysis as frozen whole blood, isolated PBMCs, or DNA extracted from either sample type. Here the chain combines TRBV5-4 and TRBJ2-5, with TRBD1 identical over 7 junction bases. The sample consisted of peripheral blood. This clonotype originated in a man aged 60-69 years with active or convalescent COVID-19. CDR3 loop: CASSSTGTDQETQYF. The DNA sequence is as follows: TGTGCCAGCAGCTCCACCGGGACAGACCAAGAGACCCAGTACTTC.